The next 6 T cell receptor beta chains were all read from a single sample in a study of blood T cells in healthy people across ages. Together with a sample-barcoded 5' primer, a J-beta primer mix was included in a second PCR lasting roughly 6 to 12 cycles. TCRdb itself ran the 5' RACE reads through MiXCR, one entry per CDR3 protein. The repertoire holds over 1,300,000 distinct CDR3 sequences, with approximately 59% as singletons. The sample was blood. These receptors all come from a man aged 18-30 years in good health.

This clonotype showed up just a few times. This chain uses TRBV5-1 with TRBJ2-6, with no clear D. With 6 bases removed from V and 0 bases from J, the gap between germline ends came to 10 bases. The CDR3 contains 15 residues. Germline CDR1 is SGHRS and CDR2 is YFSETQ. The CDR3 region is CASISGDSGANVLTF. For the CDR3, the DNA is TGCGCCAGCATTAGTGGGGACTCTGGGGCCAACGTCCTGACTTTC.

The chain joins TRBV27 to TRBJ2-1, with D unresolved. Germline V CDR1 and CDR2: MNHEY, SMNVEV (reference sequence). The length of the CDR3 is 12 residues. Between the trimmed V and J ends, which lost 5 bases and 9 bases, there was a span of 11 bases. Here the CDR3 reads CASSPLLGEQFF. CDR3 coding DNA: TGTGCCAGCAGTCCCCTTCTGGGTGAGCAGTTCTTC.

This clonotype has only a few counts. This chain uses TRBV2 with TRBJ2-1; 8 bases align to TRBD1. After removal of 5 bases from V and 7 bases from J, the junction contained 4 bases not matched to a gene. The CDR3 is 13 residues long. The germline V gene encodes CDR1 SNHLY and CDR2 FYNNEI. The CDR3 protein is CASSWTGWNEQFF. For the CDR3, the DNA is TGTGCCAGCAGTTGGACAGGGTGGAATGAGCAGTTCTTC.

This clonotype was counted only a few times. This sequence joins TRBV20-1 and TRBJ2-4; tentative D call: TRBD1 (6 bases). Germline CDR1 is DFQATT and CDR2 is SNEGSKA (reference sequence). The CDR3 spans 13 residues. Deletions cut 0 bases from V and 7 bases from J, with 10 bases between. The CDR3 region has the DNA TGCAGTGCTAGAGAGGACAGTAGTAACATTCAGTACTTC. Residues: CSAREDSSNIQYF.

The chain couples TRBV7-8 to TRBJ2-3, with TRBD2 matching 7 bases. Germline V CDR1 and CDR2: SGHVS, FQNEAQ. The CDR3 is 16 amino acids. Unmatched junction bases numbered 7, after V lost 0 bases and J lost 4 bases. The DNA of the CDR3 is TGTGCCAGCAGCTTAGCTCATGGGGGGGGAGCAGATACGCAGTATTTT. Its protein product is CASSLAHGGGADTQYF.

V and J are TRBV7-8 and TRBJ1-1, with TRBD1 identical over 7 bases. The junction had 11 bases not matched to a gene; V was cut back by 5 bases and J by 8 bases. This CDR3 is built from 14 residues. Per germline, CDR1 SGHVS and CDR2 FQNEAQ. Written as DNA, the CDR3 is TGTGCCAGCAGCGATAGCCCCGGGACAGCAGAAGCTTTCTTT. Residues: CASSDSPGTAEAFF.